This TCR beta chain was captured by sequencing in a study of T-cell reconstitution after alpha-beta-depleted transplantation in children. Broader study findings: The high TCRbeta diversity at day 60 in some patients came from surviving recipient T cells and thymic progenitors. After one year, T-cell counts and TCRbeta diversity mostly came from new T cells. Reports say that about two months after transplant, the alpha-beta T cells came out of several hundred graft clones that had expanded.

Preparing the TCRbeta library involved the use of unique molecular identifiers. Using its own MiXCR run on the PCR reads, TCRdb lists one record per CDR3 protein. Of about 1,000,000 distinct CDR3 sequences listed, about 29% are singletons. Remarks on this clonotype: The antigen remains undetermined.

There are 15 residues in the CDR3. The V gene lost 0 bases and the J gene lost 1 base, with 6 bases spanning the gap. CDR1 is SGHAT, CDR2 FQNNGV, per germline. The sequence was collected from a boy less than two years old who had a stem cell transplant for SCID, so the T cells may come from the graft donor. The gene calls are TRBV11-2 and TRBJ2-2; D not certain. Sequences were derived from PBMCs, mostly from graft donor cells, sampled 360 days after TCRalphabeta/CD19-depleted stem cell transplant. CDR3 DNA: TGTGCCAGCAGCTTAGAGCGGCAGAACACCGGGGAGCTGTTTTTT. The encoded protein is CASSLERQNTGELFF.